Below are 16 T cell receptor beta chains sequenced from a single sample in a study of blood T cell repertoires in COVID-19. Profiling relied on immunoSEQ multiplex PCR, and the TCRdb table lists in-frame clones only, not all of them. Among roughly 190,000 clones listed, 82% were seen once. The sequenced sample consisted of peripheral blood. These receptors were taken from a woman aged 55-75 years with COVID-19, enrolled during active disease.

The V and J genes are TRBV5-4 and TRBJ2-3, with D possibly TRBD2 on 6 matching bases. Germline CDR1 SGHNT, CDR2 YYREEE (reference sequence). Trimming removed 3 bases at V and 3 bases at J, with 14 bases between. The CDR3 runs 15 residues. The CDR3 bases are TGTGCCAGCAGCTGGGACTCCGGGATGACAGATACGCAGTATTTT. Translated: CASSWDSGMTDTQYF.

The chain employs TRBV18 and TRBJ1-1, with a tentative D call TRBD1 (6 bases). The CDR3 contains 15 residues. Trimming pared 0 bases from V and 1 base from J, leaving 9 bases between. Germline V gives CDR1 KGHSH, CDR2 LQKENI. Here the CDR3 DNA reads TGTGCCAGCTCACCACCGAGGGGGTCGAACACTGAAGCTTTCTTT. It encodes CASSPPRGSNTEAFF.

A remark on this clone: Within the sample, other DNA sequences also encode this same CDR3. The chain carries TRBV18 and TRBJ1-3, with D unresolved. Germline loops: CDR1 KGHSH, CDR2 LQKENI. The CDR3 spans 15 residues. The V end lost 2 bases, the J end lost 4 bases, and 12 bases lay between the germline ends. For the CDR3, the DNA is TGTGCCAGCTCACCAGGAGGGTCCTCCGGAAACACCATATATTTT. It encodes CASSPGGSSGNTIYF.

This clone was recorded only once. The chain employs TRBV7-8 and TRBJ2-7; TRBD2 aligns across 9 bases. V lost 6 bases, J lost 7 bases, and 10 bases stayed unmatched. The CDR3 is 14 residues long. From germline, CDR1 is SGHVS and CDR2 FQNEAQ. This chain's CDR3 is CASRLRAGGVEQYF. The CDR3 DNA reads TGTGCCAGCAGGCTGCGGGCGGGAGGGGTTGAGCAGTACTTC.

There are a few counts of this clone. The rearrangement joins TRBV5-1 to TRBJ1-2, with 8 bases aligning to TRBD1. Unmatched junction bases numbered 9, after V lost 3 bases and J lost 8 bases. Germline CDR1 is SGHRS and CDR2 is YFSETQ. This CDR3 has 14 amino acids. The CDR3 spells CASSSSLGQGGYTF. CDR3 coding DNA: TGCGCCAGCAGCTCCTCCCTCGGACAGGGAGGCTACACCTTC.

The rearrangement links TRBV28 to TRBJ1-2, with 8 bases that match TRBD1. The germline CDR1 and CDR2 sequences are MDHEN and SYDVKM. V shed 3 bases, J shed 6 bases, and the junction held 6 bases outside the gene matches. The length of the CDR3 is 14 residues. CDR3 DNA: TGTGCCAGCAGTTTTTCCGGCAGGGGGCATGGCTACACCTTC. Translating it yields CASSFSGRGHGYTF.

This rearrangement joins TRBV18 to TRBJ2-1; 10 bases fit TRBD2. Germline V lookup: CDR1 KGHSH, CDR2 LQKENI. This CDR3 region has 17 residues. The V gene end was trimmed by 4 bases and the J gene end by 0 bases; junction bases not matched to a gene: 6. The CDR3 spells CASSLDASGSSYNEQFF. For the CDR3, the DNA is TGTGCCAGCTCACTGGACGCTAGCGGGAGCTCCTACAATGAGCAGTTCTTC.

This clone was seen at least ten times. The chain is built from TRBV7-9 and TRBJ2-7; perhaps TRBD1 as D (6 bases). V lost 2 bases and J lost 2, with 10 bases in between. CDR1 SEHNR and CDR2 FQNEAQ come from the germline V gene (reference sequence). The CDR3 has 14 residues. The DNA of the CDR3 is TGTGCCAGCAGCTTAACACAGGGTACCTACGAGCAGTACTTC. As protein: CASSLTQGTYEQYF.

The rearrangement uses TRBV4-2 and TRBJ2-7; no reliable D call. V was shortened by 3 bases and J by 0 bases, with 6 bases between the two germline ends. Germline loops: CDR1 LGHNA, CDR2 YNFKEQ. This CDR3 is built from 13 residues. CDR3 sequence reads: CASSQRSSYEQYF. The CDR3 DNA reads TGTGCCAGCAGCCAGCGGTCCTCCTACGAGCAGTACTTC.

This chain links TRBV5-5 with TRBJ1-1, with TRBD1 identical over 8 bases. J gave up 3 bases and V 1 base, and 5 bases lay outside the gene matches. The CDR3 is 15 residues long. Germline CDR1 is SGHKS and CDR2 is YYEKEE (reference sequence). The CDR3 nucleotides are TGTGCCAGCAGCTTGCAGGGGGCGCAGGACACTGAAGCTTTCTTT. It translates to CASSLQGAQDTEAFF.

CDR3 protein: CASSLVGSYTDTQYF. The CDR3 coding sequence is TGCGCCAGCAGCTTGGTTGGCTCGTACACAGATACGCAGTATTTT. The rearrangement links TRBV5-1 to TRBJ2-3; D is undetermined. Germline CDR1 reads SGHRS; CDR2 reads YFSETQ. The CDR3 totals 15 residues. The V end lost 0 bases, the J end lost 2 bases, and 10 bases lay between the germline ends.

CDR3 protein: CASSPSGRTYEQYV. CDR3 nucleotide sequence: TGTGCCAGTAGTCCCTCAGGGCGCACCTACGAGCAGTACGTC. The chain employs TRBV19 and TRBJ2-7; possibly TRBD1 for D (5 bases). The CDR3 has 14 amino acids. V dropped 5 bases and J dropped 2 bases, with 13 bases sitting between them. Germline CDR1 reads LNHDA; CDR2 reads SQIVND (reference sequence).

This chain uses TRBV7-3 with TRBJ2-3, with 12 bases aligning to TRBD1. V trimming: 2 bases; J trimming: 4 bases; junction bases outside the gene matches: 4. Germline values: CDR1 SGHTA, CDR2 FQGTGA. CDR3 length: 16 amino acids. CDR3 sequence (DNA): TGTGCCAGCAGCTTAGGGACAGGGGGCGTCTCAGATACGCAGTATTTT. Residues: CASSLGTGGVSDTQYF.

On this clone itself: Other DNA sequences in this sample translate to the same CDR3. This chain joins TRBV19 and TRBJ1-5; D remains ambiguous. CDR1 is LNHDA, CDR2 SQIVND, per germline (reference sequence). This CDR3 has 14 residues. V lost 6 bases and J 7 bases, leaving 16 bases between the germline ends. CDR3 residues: CASSPTGRGQPQHF. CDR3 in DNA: TGTGCCAGTAGCCCGACTGGGAGAGGACAGCCCCAGCATTTT.

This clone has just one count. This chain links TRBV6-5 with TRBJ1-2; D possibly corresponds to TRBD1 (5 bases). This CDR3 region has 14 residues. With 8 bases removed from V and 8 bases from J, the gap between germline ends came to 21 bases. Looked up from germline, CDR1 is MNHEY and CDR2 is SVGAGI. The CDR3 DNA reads TGTGCCAGCGCGGTTGGGGTACAGGCTGGGGGCTACACCTTC. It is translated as CASAVGVQAGGYTF.

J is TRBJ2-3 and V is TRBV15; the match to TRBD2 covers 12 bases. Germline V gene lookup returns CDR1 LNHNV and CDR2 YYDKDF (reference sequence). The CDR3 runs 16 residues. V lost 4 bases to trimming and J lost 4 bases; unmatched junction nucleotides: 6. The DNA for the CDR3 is TGTGCCACCAGCACCAGACTAGCGGGGGCCTCAGATACGCAGTATTTT. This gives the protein CATSTRLAGASDTQYF.